The clone carrying this T cell receptor (beta chain) was found once. Its target is unknown. The junction differs from germline at one of its ends, possibly a read error. The sample is drawn from a study of Graves' ophthalmopathy and Graves' hyperthyroidism. Study information: Hyperthyroidism was classified as stable if no ophthalmopathy occurred within 18 months of follow-up.

Points from the study as a whole: Using 13 signatures, a model distinguished ophthalmopathy from stable hyperthyroidism, reaching around 90% sensitivity and approximately 82% specificity.

The diagnostic workup employed clinical symptoms, serum thyroxine, TRAb, thyroid ultrasound and orbital computed tomography. The CDR3 length is 13 residues. Germline lookup yields CDR1 SGHTA and CDR2 FQGNSA. RNA transcripts were the source from which TCR beta CDR3 regions were amplified. HTBI primers served in a first-round RT-PCR, which a second-round multiplex PCR followed. TCRdb independently ran MiXCR on the multiplex PCR reads; one entry per CDR3 protein. Found here are approximately 1.2 million distinct CDR3 sequences, about 38% of them singletons; the top ten hold 11%. This rearrangement joins TRBV7-2 to TRBJ1-2, with D unclear. The sample comprised peripheral blood or thyroid tissue (not recorded which). This clonotype was sampled from an adult man with Graves' hyperthyroidism. The CDR3 DNA follows: TGTGACAGCACTCATTTAGCGGGAACTGGCTACACCTTC. Encoded protein: CDSTHLAGTGYTF.